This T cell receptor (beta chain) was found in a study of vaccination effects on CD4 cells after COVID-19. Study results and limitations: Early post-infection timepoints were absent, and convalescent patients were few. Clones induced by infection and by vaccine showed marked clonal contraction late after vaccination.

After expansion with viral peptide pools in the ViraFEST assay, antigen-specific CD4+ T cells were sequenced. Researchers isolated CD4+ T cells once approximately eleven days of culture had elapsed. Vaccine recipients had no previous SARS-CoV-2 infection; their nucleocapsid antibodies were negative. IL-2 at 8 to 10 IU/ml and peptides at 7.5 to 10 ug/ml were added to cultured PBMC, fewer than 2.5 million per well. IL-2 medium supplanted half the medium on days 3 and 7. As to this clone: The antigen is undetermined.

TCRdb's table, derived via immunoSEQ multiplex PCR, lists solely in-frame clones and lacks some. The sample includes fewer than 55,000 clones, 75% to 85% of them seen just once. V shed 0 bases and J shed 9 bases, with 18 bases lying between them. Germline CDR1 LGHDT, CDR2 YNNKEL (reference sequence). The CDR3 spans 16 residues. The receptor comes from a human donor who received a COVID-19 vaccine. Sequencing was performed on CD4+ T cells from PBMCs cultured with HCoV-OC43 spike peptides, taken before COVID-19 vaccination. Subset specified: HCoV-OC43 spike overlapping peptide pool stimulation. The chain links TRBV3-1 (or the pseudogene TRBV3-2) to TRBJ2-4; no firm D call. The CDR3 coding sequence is TGTGCCAGCAGCCAAGACCCCAAATCGCCCCTGGGCATTCAGTACTTC. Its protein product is CASSQDPKSPLGIQYF.